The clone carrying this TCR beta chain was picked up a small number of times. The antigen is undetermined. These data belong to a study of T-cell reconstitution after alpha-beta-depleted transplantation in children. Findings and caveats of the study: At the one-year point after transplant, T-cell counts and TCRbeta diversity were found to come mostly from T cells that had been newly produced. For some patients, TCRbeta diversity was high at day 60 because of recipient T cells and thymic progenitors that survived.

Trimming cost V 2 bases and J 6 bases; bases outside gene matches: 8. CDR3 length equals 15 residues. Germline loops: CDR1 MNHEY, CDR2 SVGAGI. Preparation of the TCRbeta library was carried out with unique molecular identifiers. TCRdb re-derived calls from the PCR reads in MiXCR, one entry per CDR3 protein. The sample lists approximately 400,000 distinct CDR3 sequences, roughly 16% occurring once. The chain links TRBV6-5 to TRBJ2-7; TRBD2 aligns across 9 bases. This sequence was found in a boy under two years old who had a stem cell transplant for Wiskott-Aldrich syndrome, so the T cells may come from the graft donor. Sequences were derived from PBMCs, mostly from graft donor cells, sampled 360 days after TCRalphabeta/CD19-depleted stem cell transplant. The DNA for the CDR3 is TGTGCCAGCAGTTACCGTGCGGGACTAGCTCGCGAGCAGTACTTC. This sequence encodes CASSYRAGLAREQYF.